The clone carrying this TCR beta chain was found a few times. Its antigen is still unknown. The sample belongs to a study of naive and memory T cell subsets. In germline, CDR1 is SGHRS, CDR2 YFSETQ. Trimming stripped 0 bases from V and 4 bases from J, with 7 bases between. This CDR3 region has 13 residues. An equimolar mix of two oligonucleotides served as the beta constant-region primer for TRBC1 and TRBC2. The ligated cDNA underwent four PCR rounds using SP2 and nested alpha and beta constant-region primers. TCRdb reprocessed the UMI-ligation and nested PCR reads with MiXCR, giving one entry per CDR3 protein. The sample lists about 90,000 distinct CDR3 sequences; about 11% were seen once. Whole-study results and caveats: A few larger clonotypes appeared in naive repertoires, especially CD8, possibly memory cells re-expressing CD45RA.

Sequencing was carried out using naive CD4+ T cells from blood. The chain recombines TRBV5-1 with TRBJ2-5; TRBD2 is a possible D gene (6 bases). The sequence was obtained from a human donor in good health. CDR3 residues: CASSLAGVETQYF. The CDR3 nucleotides are TGCGCCAGCAGCTTGGCGGGGGTAGAGACCCAGTACTTC.